Sequencing of this T cell receptor beta chain was carried out in a study of T cells in tumors after PD-1 blockade. Study observations and caveats: About 41% of tumor TCR clonotypes were also found in blood.

For this clone: Its antigen remains unidentified.

The V gene's germline CDR1 is LNHDA and CDR2 SQIVND (reference sequence). V was pared by 5 bases and J by 0 bases, with 7 bases between. The CDR3 spans 13 residues. Profiling relied on immunoSEQ multiplex PCR, and the TCRdb table lists in-frame clones only, not all of them. This table has around 60,000 clones, about four fifths appearing once. The TCR originated in a human donor with basal cell carcinoma. The gene calls are TRBV19 and TRBJ2-5; unclear D gene. Sequences were derived from PBMCs, sampled before anti-PD-1 treatment. CDR3 residues: CASSLGNQETQYF. In DNA, the CDR3 is TGTGCCAGTAGTTTGGGGAACCAAGAGACCCAGTACTTC. Variable domain in full (rest from reference TRBV19 and TRBJ2-5): DGGITQSPKYLFRKEGQNVTLSCEQNLNHDAMYWYRQDPGQGLRLIYYSQIVNDFQKGDIAEGYSVSREKKESFPLTVTSAQKNPTAFYLCASSLGNQETQYFGPGTRLLVL.